This entry describes one T cell receptor beta chain. Its antigen is currently unknown. Patients having Susac syndrome satisfied recently defined diagnostic criteria for definite or probable disease. The RNA input was about 0.45 to 1 ug, and it was reverse transcribed with random hexamers. TCRdb independently ran MiXCR on the immunoSEQ multiplex PCR reads; one entry per CDR3 protein. The sample lists roughly 250,000 distinct CDR3 sequences; 90% to 97% were seen once. This sample was included in a study of CD8 T cells in Susac syndrome. Study overall: Sequenced Susac syndrome patients included over 5 with clinically active disease and about eight in remission.

Study-level findings and limits: Repertoires of Susac syndrome CD4+ T cells lacked clonal expansion.

Germline lookup yields CDR1 KGHSH and CDR2 LQKENI. Trimming took 3 bases from V and 0 from J; bases not matched to a gene: 5. This CDR3 region has 16 residues. This chain uses TRBV18 with TRBJ2-4; 7 positions match TRBD1. The source is a human donor with Susac syndrome. Sample: CD4+ T cells from PBMCs. The CDR3 DNA is TGTGCCAGCTCACCCCGGGACAGAGTAGCCAAAAACATTCAGTACTTC. Protein: CASSPRDRVAKNIQYF.